The clone carrying this TCR beta chain was seen many times. Antigen: not known. The sample belongs to a study of CD8 T cells in ankylosing spondylitis. Per germline, CDR1 LGHNA and CDR2 YSLEER. This CDR3 has 17 residues. Germline trimming cut 5 bases from V and 1 base from J; bases unmatched to any gene: 13. TCRdb re-called the 5' RACE reads through MiXCR, storing one row per CDR3 protein. The sample has fewer than 550,000 distinct CDR3 sequences, roughly 5.2% seen once. Points from the study as a whole: Matched ankylosing spondylitis synovial fluid reportedly contained a significantly enriched population of disease-linked clones. For ankylosing spondylitis blood, a TCR beta motif of 8 or 9 highly homologous variants appeared characteristic.

This chain connects TRBV4-3 to TRBJ1-1; 7 bases align to TRBD1. Sequenced material: blood, either unsorted or a sorted T cell fraction (not recorded which). This clonotype originated in a male donor with ankylosing spondylitis. CDR3 in DNA: TGCGCCAGCAGCGAAGGGGGCCTGAGGGGACAGAACACTGAAGCTTTCTTT. It codes for CASSEGGLRGQNTEAFF.